This section outlines one TCR beta chain sequence together with its context. The data derive from a study of cytomegalovirus exposure and HLA in healthy donors. V gave up 5 bases and J gave up 1 base; unmatched junction bases: 5. The CDR3 has 15 amino acids. Germline CDR1 SNHLY, CDR2 FYNNEI. Sequencing used immunoSEQ multiplex PCR; TCRdb keeps in-frame clones, though not all of them. The table shows around 150,000 clones, with approximately 88% occurring only once. Material for sequencing was PBMCs. This TCR was recovered from a woman between 18 and 30 years old in good health and CMV-seropositive. The chain recombines TRBV2 with TRBJ1-1; 9 nucleotides line up with TRBD1. CDR3 nucleotides: TGTGCCAGCAGTAAACAGGGGGCCCCGAACACTGAAGCTTTCTTT. Translating it yields CASSKQGAPNTEAFF. The complete variable domain, with remaining parts taken from reference TRBV2 and TRBJ1-1, reads EPEVTQTPSHQVTQMGQEVILRCVPISNHLYFYWYRQILGQKVEFLVSFYNNEISEKSEIFDDQFSVERPDGSNFTLKIRSTKLEDSAMYFCASSKQGAPNTEAFFGQGTRLTVV.